This entry features one T cell receptor (beta chain) sequence. Antigen specificity is unknown. These data belong to a study of T cell responses to AZD1222 COVID-19 vaccine. Study-wide points: Clonal diversity may have been underestimated, and the donors were mostly white British, with more females than males. CD4 TCRs linked to vaccination spanned spike, dominating at 160-218 and 743-854. Reportedly, close to half of spike-specific TCRs are directed against unmutated variant regions.

V lost 3 bases and J 4 bases, leaving 16 bases between the germline ends. Germline assignment: CDR1 KGHSH and CDR2 LQKENI. The CDR3 is 16 residues long. Assay: immunoSEQ multiplex PCR; the TCRdb copy retains only in-frame clones and omits some. Of 20,000 to 30,000 clones in the sample, roughly 86% were seen once. The sequence came from an adult who received the AZD1222 COVID-19 vaccine. Sequenced material: peripheral blood, taken 28 days after the second AZD1222 dose. V usage is TRBV18 and J usage is TRBJ1-3; D unresolved. In DNA form, the CDR3 reads TGTGCCAGCTCACCGGGGTTGGCCGGCTCCGGAAACACCATATATTTT. Protein: CASSPGLAGSGNTIYF.